The next 23 T cell receptor beta chains were all read from a single sample in a study of CD8 T cells in acute hepatitis C reinfection. As to time point: naive CD8 control sorted from an acute-time-point sample. This table comes from immunoSEQ multiplex PCR, and its TCRdb copy is limited to in-frame clones, with some not included. Altogether 30,000 to 40,000 clones are present, around nine tenths being singletons, with the ten largest covering roughly 0.51%. The specimen was naive CD8+ T cells from PBMCs. The receptor source for this set is a man aged 30-40 years with chronic hepatitis C.

This chain links TRBV6-5 with TRBJ1-2, with 11 bases matching TRBD1. This CDR3 has 15 residues. After removal of 5 bases from V and 6 bases from J, the junction contained 8 bases not matched to a gene. CDR1 is MNHEY, CDR2 SVGAGI, per germline. CDR3 bases: TGTGCCAGCAGTCAGCTCGGGACAGGGGGGAATGGCTACACCTTC. It is translated as CASSQLGTGGNGYTF.

The genes are TRBV9 and TRBJ1-1; TRBD1 matches 7 bases. CDR3 length: 17 residues. The ends lost 0 bases at V and 0 bases at J; junction bases unmatched: 8. CDR1 SGDLS and CDR2 YYNGEE come from the germline V gene. CDR3 sequence: CASSVATGGTVNTEAFF. The CDR3 DNA sequence: TGTGCCAGCAGCGTAGCTACAGGCGGGACAGTGAACACTGAAGCTTTCTTT.

CDR3 sequence reads: CASSPQAGGDTGELFF. The CDR3 bases are TGCGCCAGCAGCCCCCAGGCAGGGGGCGACACCGGGGAGCTGTTTTTT. The chain combines TRBV4-3 with TRBJ2-2; 8 bases match TRBD1. V lost 4 bases, J lost 3 bases, and 7 bases stayed unmatched. The CDR3 totals 16 residues. CDR1 is LGHNA and CDR2 is YSLEER in the germline V gene.

The rearrangement joins TRBV5-1 to TRBJ2-7; 7 nucleotides match TRBD2. Germline V gene data show CDR1 as SGHRS and CDR2 as YFSETQ. V was pared by 0 bases and J by 4 bases, with 7 bases of the junction left unmatched. The CDR3 covers 15 residues. This CDR3 reads CASSLAGGMGYEQYF. CDR3 in DNA: TGCGCCAGCAGCTTGGCCGGGGGGATGGGTTACGAGCAGTACTTC.

The rearrangement uses TRBV14 and TRBJ1-3, with D possibly matching TRBD1 (6 bases). In germline, CDR1 is SGHDN, CDR2 FVKESK. The V end lost 4 bases, the J end lost 1 base, and 8 bases lay between the germline ends. The CDR3 totals 14 residues. CDR3 protein: CASSLGQSGNTIYF. The CDR3 DNA follows: TGTGCCAGCAGCCTCGGACAGTCTGGAAACACCATATATTTT. The full variable domain, completed using reference TRBV14 and TRBJ1-3, is EAGVTQFPSHSVIEKGQTVTLRCDPISGHDNLYWYRRVMGKEIKFLLHFVKESKQDESGMPNNRFLAERTGGTYSTLKVQPAELEDSGVYFCASSLGQSGNTIYFGEGSWLTVV.

J is TRBJ2-7 and V is TRBV14; D is unresolved. Per germline, CDR1 SGHDN and CDR2 FVKESK. The CDR3 runs 13 residues. V was cut by 4 bases and J by 3 bases, with 10 bases left in between. The CDR3 spells CASSPSVLYEQYF. The CDR3 DNA follows: TGTGCCAGCAGCCCCTCGGTACTCTACGAGCAGTACTTC.

The chain carries TRBV9 and TRBJ2-7; 7 positions match TRBD2. The junction had 2 bases not matched to a gene; V was cut back by 0 bases and J by 2 bases. The CDR3 covers 14 residues. Germline assignment: CDR1 SGDLS and CDR2 YYNGEE. CDR3: CASSVAGGTYEQYF. The CDR3 coding sequence is TGTGCCAGCAGCGTAGCGGGGGGAACCTACGAGCAGTACTTC.

The chain is built from TRBV27 and TRBJ2-7; D uncertain. CDR1 and CDR2 (germline): MNHEY, SMNVEV (reference sequence). The CDR3 sequence is 10 residues long. Trimming removed 11 bases at V and 4 bases at J, with 9 bases between. The CDR3 is CARTPYEQYF. CDR3 bases: TGTGCCCGGACGCCATACGAGCAGTACTTC.

In nucleotides, the CDR3 is TGTGCCAGCAGTTCGGGACAGACCTCCTACAATGAGCAGTTCTTC. This encodes CASSSGQTSYNEQFF. The V call is TRBV27, the J call TRBJ2-1; 7 positions agree with TRBD1. This CDR3 contains 15 residues. V shed 4 bases, J shed 0 bases, and the junction held 3 bases outside the gene matches. The germline gives CDR1 MNHEY, CDR2 SMNVEV (reference sequence).

The genes are TRBV7-6 and TRBJ1-1; 9 nucleotides align to TRBD1. CDR3 size: 15 residues. CDR1 and CDR2 from the germline V gene are SGHVS and FNYEAQ. V shed 4 bases and J 6 bases; nucleotides not matched to a gene: 9. The CDR3 nucleotides read TGTGCCAGCAGCTCCTTAGACAGGGGGAGTGCTGAAGCTTTCTTT. It yields the protein CASSSLDRGSAEAFF.

The chain uses TRBV5-1 and TRBJ2-5; a possible D gene is TRBD1 (5 bases). The CDR3 has 14 residues. Germline values: CDR1 SGHRS, CDR2 YFSETQ. V was cut by 2 bases and J by 1 base, with 9 bases left in between. CDR3 protein: CASSLRQPQETQYF. The CDR3 region has the DNA TGCGCCAGCAGCTTACGACAGCCCCAAGAGACCCAGTACTTC.

The genes are TRBV30 and TRBJ2-1; unclear D gene. CDR1 and CDR2 from the germline V gene are GTSNPN and SVGIG (reference sequence). This CDR3 is built from 12 residues. V gave up 0 bases and J gave up 7 bases, with 7 bases separating them. CDR3 sequence: CAWSVLGNEQFF. The CDR3 nucleotides are TGTGCCTGGAGTGTATTGGGAAATGAGCAGTTCTTC. The variable domain in full, with the rest retrieved from reference TRBV30 and TRBJ2-1, is SQTIHQWPATLVQPVGSPLSLECTVEGTSNPNLYWYRQAAGRGLQLLFYSVGIGQISSEVPQNLSASRPQDRQFILSSKKLLLSDSGFYLCAWSVLGNEQFFGPGTRLTVL.

V and J are TRBV27 and TRBJ2-7; D not resolved. Germline V lookup: CDR1 MNHEY, CDR2 SMNVEV (reference sequence). This CDR3 is 13 amino acids long. With 3 bases removed from V and 6 bases from J, the gap between germline ends came to 12 bases. The DNA of the CDR3 is TGTGCCAGCAGTTTTCACTCCATGGGCGAGCAGTACTTC. It is translated as CASSFHSMGEQYF.

This chain joins TRBV18 and TRBJ2-2; 8 nucleotides agree with TRBD1. Losses at the gene ends were 6 bases for V and 0 bases for J; bases not matched to a gene: 12. CDR1 is KGHSH and CDR2 is LQKENI in the germline V gene. CDR3 length equals 18 residues. For the CDR3, the DNA is TGTGCCAGCTCCTCGGCGGGACAGGCCATTGCGAACACCGGGGAGCTGTTTTTT. This sequence encodes CASSSAGQAIANTGELFF.

V usage is TRBV30 and J usage is TRBJ2-1; 13 bases fit TRBD2. Germline-derived CDR1 and CDR2 are GTSNPN and SVGIG (reference sequence). The J segment lost 8 bases and the V segment lost 4 bases, leaving 8 bases of the junction unmatched. The CDR3 contains 15 residues. CDR3 region: CAWIATSGRAHEQFF. The CDR3 nucleotides read TGTGCCTGGATAGCAACTAGCGGGAGGGCCCATGAGCAGTTCTTC.

This chain uses TRBV27 with TRBJ1-2; D perhaps matches TRBD1 (6 bases). The V gene's germline CDR1 is MNHEY and CDR2 SMNVEV (reference sequence). This CDR3 has 13 amino acids. The germline V and J ends were trimmed by 5 bases and 4 bases, with 11 bases remaining between them. The CDR3 bases are TGTGCCAGCAGTCCCCGGGGGCCCTATGGCTACACCTTC. This sequence encodes CASSPRGPYGYTF.

V is TRBV7-6 and J is TRBJ2-5, with 7 nucleotides matching TRBD1. CDR1 SGHVS and CDR2 FNYEAQ come from the germline V gene. The CDR3 is 20 residues long. J was trimmed by 5 bases and V by 0 bases; bases with no gene match: 21. CDR3 coding DNA: TGTGCCAGCAGCTTAGCGTGGCAGGGGGAGTTCCCTAGTGATTGGGAGACCCAGTACTTC. Translated, it gives CASSLAWQGEFPSDWETQYF.

This clone was detected a few times. The chain has TRBV12-5 and TRBJ1-2; D is ambiguous. This CDR3 has 15 amino acids. Trimming took off 3 bases at V and 4 bases at J, with 15 bases between the two ends. Germline V CDR1 and CDR2: LGHNT, FRNRAP. CDR3 coding DNA: TGTGCTAGTGGTTTAGCGGGAAGCTTGGGCTATGGCTACACCTTC. Translating gives CASGLAGSLGYGYTF.

CDR3 loop: CASSKQGREELFF. DNA of the CDR3: TGCGCCAGCAGCAAGCAAGGGCGTGAGGAGCTGTTTTTT. The V and J genes are TRBV4-1 and TRBJ2-2; D gene unclear. The CDR3 covers 13 residues. Germline V gene sequence: CDR1 MGHRA, CDR2 YSYEKL. Trimming took off 5 bases at V and 10 bases at J, with 14 bases between the two ends.

The chain employs TRBV4-3 and TRBJ2-1; 7 positions match TRBD2. In germline, CDR1 is LGHNA, CDR2 YSLEER. Unmatched junction bases numbered 8, after V lost 2 bases and J lost 1 base. This CDR3 spans 17 amino acids. Here the CDR3 reads CASSQRDRGESYNEQFF. The CDR3 nucleotides read TGCGCCAGCAGCCAACGTGATCGGGGGGAGTCCTACAATGAGCAGTTCTTC.

This clone was recorded a few times. V gene TRBV19 combines with J gene TRBJ1-1; 8 positions match TRBD1. This CDR3 has 12 amino acids. After removal of 7 bases from V and 5 bases from J, the junction contained 3 bases not matched to a gene. Germline CDR1 reads LNHDA; CDR2 reads SQIVND (reference sequence). For the CDR3, the DNA is TGTGCCAGTAATCACAGGGGGACTGAAGCTTTCTTT. Translating gives CASNHRGTEAFF.

The rearrangement uses TRBV28 and TRBJ2-4; TRBD2 is a possible D gene (7 bases). Germline V gives CDR1 MDHEN, CDR2 SYDVKM. CDR3 size: 14 residues. The V end lost 8 bases, the J end lost 0 bases, and 11 bases lay between the germline ends. The CDR3 loop reads CASGGGQAKNIQYF. In DNA form, the CDR3 reads TGTGCCAGCGGGGGGGGGCAAGCCAAAAACATTCAGTACTTC.

This clone came up once. In DNA form, the CDR3 reads TGTGCCAGCAGCGTCTCCTCAACGGGGAGGACTGAAGCTTTCTTT. As protein: CASSVSSTGRTEAFF. The J gene is TRBJ1-1, the V gene TRBV9; D is unclear. V lost 2 bases to trimming and J lost 5 bases, with 16 bases between them. In germline, CDR1 is SGDLS, CDR2 YYNGEE. The CDR3 consists of 15 residues.